This record covers a single TCR beta chain. The antigen remains undetermined. The table came from immunoSEQ multiplex PCR; TCRdb's copy has only in-frame clones and leaves some out. This sample has around 260,000 clones, with around 91% found just once. The donors formed part of the approximately 130-subject validation cohort, distinct from the approximately 670-subject first cohort. The source of the sample is a study of cytomegalovirus exposure and HLA in healthy donors. The study's findings and limits: The study found most TCR sequences rare, yet found some public TCRs in many donors.

CDR1 and CDR2 (germline): GTSNPN, SVGIG (reference sequence). V was clipped by 5 bases and J by 1 base, with 9 bases between them. This CDR3 is built from 13 residues. The sequencing sample was made of PBMCs. The V gene is TRBV30, the J gene TRBJ1-3; TRBD1 might be the D (5 bases). The receptor's source is a woman in her thirties in good health and CMV-seronegative. CDR3 bases: TGTGCCTGGGATCAGGGTTCTGGAAACACCATATATTTT. Translating gives CAWDQGSGNTIYF.